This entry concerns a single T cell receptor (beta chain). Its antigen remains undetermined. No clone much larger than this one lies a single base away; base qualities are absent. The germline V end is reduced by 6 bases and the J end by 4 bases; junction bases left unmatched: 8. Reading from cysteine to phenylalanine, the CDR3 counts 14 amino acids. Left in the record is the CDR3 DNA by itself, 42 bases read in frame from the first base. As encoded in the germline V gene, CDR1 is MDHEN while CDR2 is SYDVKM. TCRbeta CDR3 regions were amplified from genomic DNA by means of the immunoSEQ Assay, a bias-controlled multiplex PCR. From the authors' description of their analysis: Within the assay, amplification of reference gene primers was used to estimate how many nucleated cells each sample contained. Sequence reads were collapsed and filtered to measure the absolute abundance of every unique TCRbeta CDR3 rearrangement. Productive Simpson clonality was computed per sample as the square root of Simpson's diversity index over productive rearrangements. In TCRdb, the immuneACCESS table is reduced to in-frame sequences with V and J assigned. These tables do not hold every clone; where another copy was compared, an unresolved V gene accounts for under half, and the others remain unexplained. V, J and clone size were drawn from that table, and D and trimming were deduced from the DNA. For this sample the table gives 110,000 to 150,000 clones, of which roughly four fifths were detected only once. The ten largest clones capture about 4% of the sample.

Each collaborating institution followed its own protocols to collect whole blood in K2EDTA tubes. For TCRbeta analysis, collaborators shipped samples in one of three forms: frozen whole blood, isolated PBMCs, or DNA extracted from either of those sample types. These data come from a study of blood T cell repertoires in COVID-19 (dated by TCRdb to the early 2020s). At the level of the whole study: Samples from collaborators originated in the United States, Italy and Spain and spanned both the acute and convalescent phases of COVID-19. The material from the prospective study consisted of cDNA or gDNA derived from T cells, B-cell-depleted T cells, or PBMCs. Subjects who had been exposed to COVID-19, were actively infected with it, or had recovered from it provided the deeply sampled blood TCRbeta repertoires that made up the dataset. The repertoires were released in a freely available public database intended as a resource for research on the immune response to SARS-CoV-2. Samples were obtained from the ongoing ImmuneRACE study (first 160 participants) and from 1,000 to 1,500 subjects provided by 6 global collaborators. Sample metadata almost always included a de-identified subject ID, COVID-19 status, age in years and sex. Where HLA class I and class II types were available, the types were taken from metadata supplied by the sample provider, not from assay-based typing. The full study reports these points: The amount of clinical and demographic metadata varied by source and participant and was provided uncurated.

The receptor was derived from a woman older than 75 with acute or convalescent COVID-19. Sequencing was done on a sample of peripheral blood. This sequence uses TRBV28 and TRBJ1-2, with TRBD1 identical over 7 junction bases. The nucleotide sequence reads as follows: TGTGCCAGCAGGACCGACAGGGTGCTCTATGGCTACACCTTC. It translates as CASRTDRVLYGYTF.